Sequencing of this T cell receptor beta chain was carried out in a study of T cell responses to AZD1222 COVID-19 vaccine. Study results and limitations: Once two AZD1222 doses were given, Spike-specific TCR breadth and depth went up.

Details on this clone: The target antigen is unknown.

The repertoire was sequenced with immunoSEQ multiplex PCR; TCRdb's copy has only in-frame clones and lacks some. The sample includes some 150,000 clones, 70% to 90% of them seen just once. Germline CDR1 reads SGHRS; CDR2 reads YFSETQ. The V end was cut by 4 bases, the J end by 8 bases, with 21 bases between. The CDR3 consists of 15 residues. The sequenced sample was peripheral blood, obtained after recovery from COVID-19. V usage is TRBV5-1 and J usage is TRBJ1-2; no clear D. The clonotype was recovered from an adult who had recovered from COVID-19. CDR3 DNA sequence: TGCGCCAGCAGCCCTAGTACGGTGGATCGGAGGGGCTACACCTTC. Encoded protein: CASSPSTVDRRGYTF.